A selection of T cell receptor beta chains follows, all from one sample in a study of siplizumab effects on memory and regulatory T cells. This table comes from immunoSEQ multiplex PCR, and its TCRdb copy is limited to in-frame clones, with some not included. The sample records around 95,000 clones, about 95% being singletons. Sequencing was performed on non-Treg CD4+ T cells sorted from blood. Receptors were obtained from a human donor in good health. Both conserved end residues are part of each CDR3. The order of the fields is CDR3 length, D gene, V gene, J gene, clone size, CDR3 protein, CDR3 DNA. D genes are given only for firm matches. Only part of the rows carry a size: once, few, many, or a class if the clone is expanded.

12	.	TRBV11-2	TRBJ1-2	.	CASSQGAYGYTF	TGTGCCAGCAGCCAAGGGGCCTATGGCTACACCTTC
12	TRBD1	TRBV29-1	TRBJ1-1	.	CIAIGTDTEAFF	TGCATCGCCATAGGGACAGACACTGAAGCTTTCTTT
13	.	TRBV14	TRBJ2-7	.	CASSPLGQYEQYF	TGTGCCAGCAGCCCCCTGGGCCAGTACGAGCAGTACTTC
15	.	TRBV28	TRBJ2-2	.	CASSPGALNTGELFF	TGTGCCAGCAGCCCTGGGGCCCTCAACACCGGGGAGCTGTTTTTT
13	.	TRBV5-1	TRBJ2-7	.	CASSAGTEYEQYF	TGCGCCAGCAGCGCGGGGACGGAATACGAGCAGTACTTC
14	.	TRBV18	TRBJ1-5	.	CASSPQGRGQPQHF	TGTGCCAGCTCACCTCAGGGTAGAGGACAGCCCCAGCATTTT
17	TRBD2	TRBV5-1	TRBJ2-3	few	CASSLAPAGGFTDTQYF	TGCGCCAGCAGCTTGGCCCCGGCGGGAGGGTTCACAGATACGCAGTATTTT
13	.	TRBV18	TRBJ2-5	.	CASSPGSQETQYF	TGTGCCAGCTCACCCGGGTCGCAAGAGACCCAGTACTTC
15	.	TRBV4-1	TRBJ1-1	once	CASSHEEGRNTEAFF	TGCGCCAGCAGCCACGAGGAGGGCAGGAACACTGAAGCTTTCTTT
22	TRBD2	TRBV28	TRBJ2-7	.	CASGGERLAEVRIAGETYEQYF	TGTGCCAGCGGGGGGGAAAGGCTAGCCGAGGTAAGAATAGCCGGAGAAACCTACGAGCAGTACTTC
13	.	TRBV4-1	TRBJ2-3	.	CASSQVGLDTQYF	TGCGCCAGCAGCCAAGTAGGGTTAGATACGCAGTATTTT
14	.	TRBV2	TRBJ1-4	.	CASSVLTGNEKLFF	TGTGCCAGCAGTGTTCTAACGGGAAATGAAAAACTGTTTTTT
12	.	TRBV19	TRBJ1-5	.	CASSIAGGPQHF	TGTGCCAGTAGTATAGCGGGTGGGCCCCAGCATTTT
14	.	TRBV15	TRBJ2-7	.	CATSRGTLNYEQYF	TGTGCCACCAGCAGAGGGACCCTCAACTACGAGCAGTACTTC
11	.	TRBV28	TRBJ1-1	few	CASRWNTEAFF	TGTGCCAGTAGATGGAACACTGAAGCTTTCTTT
15	.	TRBV7-7	TRBJ2-1	.	CASSRGDSPGNEQFF	TGTGCTAGCAGCCGAGGAGACAGCCCTGGGAATGAGCAGTTCTTC
16	TRBD1	TRBV7-6	TRBJ1-3	once	CASSLVQGGSGNTIYF	TGTGCCAGCAGCTTAGTGCAGGGGGGCTCTGGAAACACCATATATTTT
15	TRBD2	TRBV19	TRBJ2-3	.	CASREGGSGTDTQYF	TGTGCCAGCAGGGAGGGCGGGAGTGGCACAGATACGCAGTATTTT
14	.	TRBV28	TRBJ2-5	.	CASTDRRSWETQYF	TGTGCCAGCACCGACCGACGGTCGTGGGAGACCCAGTACTTC
15	TRBD1	TRBV18	TRBJ2-7	.	CASSPYTGGTYEQYF	TGTGCCAGCTCCCCATACACAGGGGGTACTTACGAGCAGTACTTC
15	.	TRBV30	TRBJ1-4	.	CAWSQSWQGQEKLFF	TGTGCCTGGAGTCAATCGTGGCAGGGACAAGAAAAACTGTTTTTT
15	TRBD1	TRBV5-1	TRBJ1-1	.	CASSLRQGANTEAFF	TGCGCCAGCAGCTTGAGACAGGGGGCGAACACTGAAGCTTTCTTT
11	.	TRBV6-1	TRBJ2-4	.	CASSEGVIQYF	TGTGCCAGCAGTGAAGGGGTCATTCAGTACTTC
13	.	TRBV6-5	TRBJ1-5	.	CASRREGNQPQHF	TGTGCCAGCAGAAGGGAGGGCAATCAGCCCCAGCATTTT
15	TRBD2	TRBV7-3	TRBJ2-5	.	CASSLAAGGVETQYF	TGTGCCAGCAGCTTAGCAGCGGGAGGGGTAGAGACCCAGTACTTC
11	.	TRBV7-3	TRBJ1-2	.	CAGEGMGGYTF	TGTGCCGGAGAGGGCATGGGCGGCTACACCTTC
13	TRBD2	TRBV18	TRBJ2-5	.	CASSRSGEETQYF	TGTGCCAGTTCGAGGAGCGGGGAAGAGACCCAGTACTTC